This T cell receptor beta chain emerged from a study of T cell clones after liver transplantation. Study in general: At least one year of complete immunosuppression withdrawal without enzymes over twice normal defined tolerance.

Concerning this clone itself: What it recognizes is unknown.

Study-level results: Post-transplant time points were not standardized, so conclusions are preliminary. Graft donor-reactive T cells may have migrated into the graft rather than being deleted.

Germline V gene lookup returns CDR1 SGHTA and CDR2 FQGTGA. With 3 bases removed from V and 4 bases from J, the gap between germline ends came to 13 bases. There are 15 residues in the CDR3. Data came from immunoSEQ multiplex PCR; TCRdb stores just in-frame clones and leaves some out. The sample holds about 74,000 clones; 80% are singletons and the top ten take 0.55% to 0.75%. The specimen comprised CD4+ T cells from blood, sampled before liver transplant. This chain links TRBV7-3 with TRBJ2-1; D not certain. This receptor was identified in a human donor who received a liver transplant. The chain's CDR3 is CASSLGPRKYNEQFF. The CDR3, as DNA: TGTGCCAGCAGCTTGGGCCCGAGAAAGTACAATGAGCAGTTCTTC.